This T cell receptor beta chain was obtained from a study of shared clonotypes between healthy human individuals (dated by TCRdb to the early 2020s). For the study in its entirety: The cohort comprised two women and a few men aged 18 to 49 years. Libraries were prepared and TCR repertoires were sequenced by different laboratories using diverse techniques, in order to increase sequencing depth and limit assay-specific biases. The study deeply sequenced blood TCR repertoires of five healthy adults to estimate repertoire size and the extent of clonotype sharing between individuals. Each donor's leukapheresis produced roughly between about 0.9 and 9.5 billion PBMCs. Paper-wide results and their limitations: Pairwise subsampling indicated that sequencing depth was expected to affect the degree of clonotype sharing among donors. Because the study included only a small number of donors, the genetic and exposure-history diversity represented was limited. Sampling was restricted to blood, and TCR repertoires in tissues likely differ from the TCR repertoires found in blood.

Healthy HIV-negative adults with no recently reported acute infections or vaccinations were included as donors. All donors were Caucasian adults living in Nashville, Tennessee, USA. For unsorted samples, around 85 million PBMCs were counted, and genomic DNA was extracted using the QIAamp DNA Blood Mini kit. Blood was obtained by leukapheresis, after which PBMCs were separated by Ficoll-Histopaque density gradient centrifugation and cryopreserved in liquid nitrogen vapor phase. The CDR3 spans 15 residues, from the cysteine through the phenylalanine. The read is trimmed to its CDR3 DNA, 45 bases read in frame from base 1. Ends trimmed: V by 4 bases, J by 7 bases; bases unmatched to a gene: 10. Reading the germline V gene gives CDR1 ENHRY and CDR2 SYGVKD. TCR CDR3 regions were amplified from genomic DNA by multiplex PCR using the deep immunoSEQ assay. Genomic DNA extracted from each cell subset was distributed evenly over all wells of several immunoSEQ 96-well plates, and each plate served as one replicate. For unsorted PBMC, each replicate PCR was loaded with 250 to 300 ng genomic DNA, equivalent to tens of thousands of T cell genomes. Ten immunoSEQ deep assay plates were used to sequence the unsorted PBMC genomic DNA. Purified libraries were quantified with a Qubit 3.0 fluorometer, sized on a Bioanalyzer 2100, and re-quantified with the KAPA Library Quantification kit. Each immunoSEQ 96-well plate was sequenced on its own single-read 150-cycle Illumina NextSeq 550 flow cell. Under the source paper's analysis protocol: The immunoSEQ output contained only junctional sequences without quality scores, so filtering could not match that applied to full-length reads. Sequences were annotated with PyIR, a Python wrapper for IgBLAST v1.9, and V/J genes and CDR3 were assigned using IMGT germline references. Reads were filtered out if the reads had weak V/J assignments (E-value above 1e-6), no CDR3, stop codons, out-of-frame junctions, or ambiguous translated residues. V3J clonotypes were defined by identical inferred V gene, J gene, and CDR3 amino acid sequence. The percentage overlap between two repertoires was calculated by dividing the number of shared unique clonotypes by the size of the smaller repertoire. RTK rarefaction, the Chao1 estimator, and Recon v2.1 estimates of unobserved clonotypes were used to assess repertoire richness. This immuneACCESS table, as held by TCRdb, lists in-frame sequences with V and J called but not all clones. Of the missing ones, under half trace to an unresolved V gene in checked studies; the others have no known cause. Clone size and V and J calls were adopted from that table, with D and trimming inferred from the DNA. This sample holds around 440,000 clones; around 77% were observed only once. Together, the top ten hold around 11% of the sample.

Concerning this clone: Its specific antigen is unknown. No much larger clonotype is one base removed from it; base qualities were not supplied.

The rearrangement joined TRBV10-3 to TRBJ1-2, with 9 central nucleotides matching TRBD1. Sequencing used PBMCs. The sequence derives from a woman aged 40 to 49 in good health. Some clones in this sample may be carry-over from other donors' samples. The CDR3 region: CAISGKIGTGFGYTF. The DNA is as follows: TGTGCCATCAGTGGGAAAATCGGGACAGGGTTTGGCTACACCTTC.